One and the same sample provided the 18 T cell receptor beta chains below, sequenced in a study of cytomegalovirus exposure and HLA in healthy donors. The PCR had 60 Vbeta and 13 Jbeta primers. Using immunoSEQ multiplex PCR, the repertoire was profiled, and TCRdb retains in-frame clones only, with some absent. The table shows around 150,000 clones, with nearly 85% occurring only once. Input material: PBMCs. These receptors were taken from a male donor in good health and CMV-seronegative.

J is TRBJ2-2 and V is TRBV6-5; D is ambiguous. The ends were cut back, 0 bases at V and 0 bases at J, with 8 bases in the middle. Germline V gene data show CDR1 as MNHEY and CDR2 as SVGAGI. The CDR3 has 16 amino acids. The CDR3 DNA sequence: TGTGCCAGCAGTTACTCACCAGGTCCGAACACCGGGGAGCTGTTTTTT. Its protein product is CASSYSPGPNTGELFF.

The J gene is TRBJ1-5, the V gene TRBV19, with a tentative D call TRBD1 (5 bases). The germline V and J ends were trimmed by 3 bases and 5 bases, with 14 bases remaining between them. Germline V gene lookup returns CDR1 LNHDA and CDR2 SQIVND (reference sequence). This CDR3 region has 15 residues. The CDR3 sequence: CASSIPGSPHQPQHF. Written as DNA, the CDR3 is TGTGCCAGTAGTATCCCAGGGTCTCCTCATCAGCCCCAGCATTTT.

The chain links TRBV4-1 to TRBJ2-4, with 16 bases identical to TRBD2. V lost 4 bases to trimming and J lost 0 bases; unmatched junction nucleotides: 3. Germline assignment: CDR1 MGHRA and CDR2 YSYEKL. The CDR3 covers 18 residues. The CDR3 here is CASSPGLAGGLAKNIQYF. CDR3 DNA: TGCGCCAGCAGCCCGGGACTAGCGGGGGGGCTAGCCAAAAACATTCAGTACTTC.

V gene TRBV29-1 combines with J gene TRBJ2-7; D is possibly TRBD2 (6 bases). Germline loops: CDR1 SQVTM, CDR2 ANQGSEA. There are 11 residues in the CDR3. V lost 7 bases to trimming and J lost 5 bases, with 12 bases between them. The CDR3 protein is CSGEAGDEQYF. CDR3 DNA sequence: TGCAGCGGGGAGGCGGGTGACGAGCAGTACTTC.

J is TRBJ1-1 and V is TRBV29-1, with 9 bases identical to TRBD1. CDR1 and CDR2 (germline): SQVTM, ANQGSEA. With 8 bases clipped from V and 4 bases from J, the junction kept 8 bases outside the gene matches. This CDR3 comprises 13 residues. The CDR3 nucleotides read TGCAGCTTTATCCGGGACAGGGCCACTGAAGCTTTCTTT. Its translation: CSFIRDRATEAFF.

The V and J genes are TRBV27 and TRBJ2-7; D is perhaps TRBD1 (6 bases). The CDR3 loop spans 15 amino acids. CDR1 is MNHEY, CDR2 SMNVEV, per germline (reference sequence). V was pared by 4 bases and J by 5 bases, with 18 bases between. CDR3 coding DNA: TGTGCCAGCAGTTCCCTGGGGGCAGTTGGGGACGAGCAGTACTTC. Translation gives CASSSLGAVGDEQYF.

The chain recombines TRBV7-9 with TRBJ2-1, with 8 nucleotides matching TRBD2. Germline CDR1 is SEHNR and CDR2 is FQNEAQ (reference sequence). The CDR3 runs to 15 residues. The J segment lost 12 bases and the V segment lost 5 bases, leaving 15 bases of the junction unmatched. The CDR3 DNA follows: TGTGCCAGCAGCCCCGGGTCGGGGGGGATAAAGAGGCAGTTCTTC. This translates into CASSPGSGGIKRQFF. The variable domain in full, completed from reference TRBV7-9 and TRBJ2-1, reads DTGVSQNPRHKITKRGQNVTFRCDPISEHNRLYWYRQTLGQGPEFLTYFQNEAQLEKSRLLSDRFSAERPKGSFSTLEIQRTEQGDSAMYLCASSPGSGGIKRQFFGPGTRLTVL.

J is TRBJ2-7 and V is TRBV11-2; 8 bases fit TRBD1. The J segment lost 2 bases and the V segment lost 5 bases, leaving 8 bases of the junction unmatched. This CDR3 contains 15 residues. The germline V gene encodes CDR1 SGHAT and CDR2 FQNNGV. CDR3 in amino acids: CASSQGTGPTYEQYF. Here the CDR3 DNA reads TGTGCCAGCAGCCAAGGGACAGGACCAACCTACGAGCAGTACTTC.

V and J are TRBV15 and TRBJ2-2, with 7 bases lining up with TRBD2. This CDR3 is 18 amino acids long. Germline assignment: CDR1 LNHNV and CDR2 YYDKDF (reference sequence). V shed 0 bases, J shed 5 bases, and the junction held 12 bases outside the gene matches. The CDR3 here is CATSRDWSGTTLTGELFF. The DNA for the CDR3 is TGTGCCACCAGCAGAGATTGGTCCGGGACTACTCTTACCGGGGAGCTGTTTTTT.

This chain links TRBV6-5 with TRBJ1-3, with 7 bases that match TRBD1. CDR1 and CDR2 (germline): MNHEY, SVGAGI. The CDR3 is 16 residues long. V shed 0 bases, J shed 2 bases, and the junction held 4 bases outside the gene matches. CDR3 DNA: TGTGCCAGCAGTTACTCGGGACAGTATCCTGGAAACACCATATATTTT. It yields the protein CASSYSGQYPGNTIYF.

The chain combines TRBV25-1 with TRBJ2-3; 7 bases line up with TRBD1. CDR1 MGHDK and CDR2 SYGVNS come from the germline V gene. CDR3 length equals 14 residues. Germline trimming cut 3 bases from V and 0 bases from J; bases unmatched to any gene: 0. The CDR3 DNA sequence: TGTGCCAGCAGTGAGGGACAGAGCACAGATACGCAGTATTTT. Protein: CASSEGQSTDTQYF. Full variable domain (rest looked up from reference TRBV25-1 and TRBJ2-3): EADIYQTPRYLVIGTGKKITLECSQTMGHDKMYWYQQDPGMELHLIHYSYGVNSTEKGDLSSESTVSRIRTEHFPLTLESARPSHTSQYLCASSEGQSTDTQYFGPGTRLTVL.

The chain uses TRBV7-2 and TRBJ2-5, with 7 bases identical to TRBD2. The DNA end is more similar to TRBJ2-7, so the J call may be wrong. The CDR3 has 14 residues. The germline V gene encodes CDR1 SGHTA and CDR2 FQGNSA. The CDR3 spells CASSLGDYSYEQYF. The DNA of the CDR3 is TGTGCCAGCAGCTTAGGGGACTACTCCTACGAGCAGTACTTC.

J is TRBJ2-7 and V is TRBV18; 9 bases map to TRBD1. CDR1 and CDR2 (germline): KGHSH, LQKENI. There are 14 residues in the CDR3. Losses at the gene ends were 2 bases for V and 6 bases for J; bases not matched to a gene: 5. The CDR3 spells CASSPGQGFSEQYF. Here the CDR3 DNA reads TGTGCCAGCTCACCAGGACAGGGGTTTAGCGAGCAGTACTTC.

V is TRBV28 and J is TRBJ1-6, with TRBD1 as a possible D gene (5 bases). The germline V gene encodes CDR1 MDHEN and CDR2 SYDVKM. Trimming took 6 bases from V and 9 from J, leaving 24 bases between them. CDR3 length: 17 residues. The CDR3: CASRTTNKGPHSSPLHF. The CDR3 bases are TGTGCCAGCAGAACGACAAATAAGGGGCCTCATAGTTCACCCCTCCACTTT.

The chain combines TRBV30 with TRBJ1-1; TRBD1 is a possible D gene (6 bases). V was pared by 5 bases and J by 5 bases, with 18 bases between. The CDR3 runs to 14 residues. CDR1 is GTSNPN and CDR2 is SVGIG in the germline V gene (reference sequence). The CDR3: CAWVNLHRATEAFF. As DNA, the CDR3 is TGTGCCTGGGTGAACCTCCACAGGGCAACTGAAGCTTTCTTT.

This rearrangement joins TRBV10-3 to TRBJ2-5; D is perhaps TRBD1 (5 bases). Near its end, the DNA agrees better with TRBJ2-7, so the J call may be wrong. The germline gives CDR1 ENHRY, CDR2 SYGVKD. This CDR3 is built from 16 residues. CDR3 nucleotides: TGTGCCATCAGTGATTCGACAGTGCACCCACCTTACGAGCAGTACTTC. Its translation: CAISDSTVHPPYEQYF.

This rearrangement joins TRBV5-8 to TRBJ2-3, with TRBD2 matching over 13 bases. There are 16 residues in the CDR3. The junction had 6 bases not matched to a gene; V was cut back by 4 bases and J by 4 bases. CDR1 is SGHTS and CDR2 is YDEGEE in the germline V gene. The chain's CDR3 is CASSAGTSGVADTQYF. The CDR3 DNA reads as TGTGCCAGCAGCGCCGGGACTAGCGGGGTGGCAGATACGCAGTATTTT.

This chain connects TRBV30 to TRBJ2-1; 7 nucleotides match TRBD2. Germline values: CDR1 GTSNPN, CDR2 SVGIG (reference sequence). V lost 1 base to trimming and J lost 7 bases; unmatched junction nucleotides: 10. The CDR3 sequence is 15 residues long. CDR3 DNA: TGTGCCTGGAGTGAACTAGCCCCCGGGGGGAATGAGCAGTTCTTC. It specifies CAWSELAPGGNEQFF.